The sequence of this T cell receptor beta chain was determined in a study of monozygotic twins with cystic fibrosis. Findings and caveats of the study: Age, concordance and disease severity did not associate with shared CDR3 numbers.

On this clone itself: Its antigen is as yet unknown.

Sequencing was performed with immunoSEQ multiplex PCR; in TCRdb, only in-frame clones are kept and a portion is missing. The sample records about 24,000 clones, 85% to 90% being singletons. V shed 4 bases, J shed 3 bases, and the junction held 3 bases outside the gene matches. CDR1 is KGHSH and CDR2 is LQKENI in the germline V gene. The CDR3 totals 15 residues. The chain uses TRBV18 and TRBJ2-2, with TRBD1 matching over 9 bases. Sequenced sample: blood. The TCR sequence derives from a woman in her twenties or thirties with cystic fibrosis. The CDR3 spells CASSLRQGDTGELFF. The CDR3 DNA follows: TGTGCCAGCTCACTACGACAGGGGGACACCGGGGAGCTGTTTTTT.